This T cell receptor (beta chain) was documented in a study of T and B cells in COVID-19 patients. Study results and limitations: The recovered cohort had thousands of exclusive TCR clusters, including 30 to 40 low generation probability clusters.

The CDR3 length is 18 residues. Germline CDR1 is KGHDR and CDR2 is SFDVKD. Trimming removed 3 bases from V and 3 bases from J; junction bases left unmatched: 10. TRB rearrangements were amplified by multiplex PCR with BIOMED2 TRB-A/B primers. MiXCR, run by TCRdb on the multiplex PCR reads, gives a single entry per CDR3 protein. The sample shows about 18,000 distinct CDR3 sequences, over 30% of them seen only once. Of note for this clonotype: The antigen is undetermined.

From blood, roughly 220-550 ng of genomic DNA served as TRB template. The TCR originated in a human donor with active COVID-19. The rearrangement links TRBV24-1 to TRBJ2-1; 10 bases fit TRBD1. The sample taken for sequencing was blood. The CDR3 coding sequence is TGTGCCACCAGTGATACCAAAATGGGACAGGGGAGCTACAATGAGCAGTTCTTC. Translation: CATSDTKMGQGSYNEQFF.